This TCR beta chain was sequenced for a study of T cell responses to AZD1222 COVID-19 vaccine. The protocol was immunoSEQ multiplex PCR, while the TCRdb copy is restricted to in-frame clones and leaves out a portion. The sample records 89,000 or so clones, around 93% being singletons. Points from the study as a whole: Targets within unmutated variant regions were reportedly found for nearly half of spike-specific TCRs. Recipients of two AZD1222 doses showed rising Spike-specific TCR breadth and depth. Donors were largely white British and mainly female; clonal diversity was possibly underestimated. The number of AZD1222 recipients seropositive at baseline was only 5 to 7.

A word on this clone: Its specificity is not known.

The CDR3 spans 15 residues. J was trimmed by 5 bases and V by 5 bases; bases with no gene match: 8. In germline, CDR1 is LNHDA, CDR2 SQIVND (reference sequence). The sequence came from an adult who received the AZD1222 COVID-19 vaccine. The chain uses TRBV19 and TRBJ1-1; 10 bases are shared with TRBD1. The sequenced sample was peripheral blood, obtained 28 days after the second AZD1222 dose. CDR3 in DNA: TGTGCCAGTAGTTCAACCAGGACAGGGGGGACTGAAGCTTTCTTT. Its protein product is CASSSTRTGGTEAFF. Full variable domain (outside the CDR3, taken from reference TRBV19 and TRBJ1-1): DGGITQSPKYLFRKEGQNVTLSCEQNLNHDAMYWYRQDPGQGLRLIYYSQIVNDFQKGDIAEGYSVSREKKESFPLTVTSAQKNPTAFYLCASSSTRTGGTEAFFGQGTRLTVV.